These 32 T cell receptor beta chains came from one sample sequenced in a study of cytomegalovirus exposure and HLA in healthy donors. 13 Jbeta primers and 60 Vbeta primers were used for the PCR. Clones were sequenced by immunoSEQ multiplex PCR, and TCRdb holds only the in-frame ones, with some missing. The sample consists of approximately 160,000 clones, approximately 77% of them appearing once. The source material was PBMCs. The receptor source for this set is a male donor in good health and CMV-seropositive.

The CDR3 reads CASSDSGTGGAEEKLFF. The CDR3 nucleotides are TGCGCCAGCAGCGATTCCGGGACAGGGGGCGCAGAAGAAAAACTGTTTTTT. The chain employs TRBV5-1 and TRBJ1-4; 12 positions match TRBD1. The CDR3 extends over 17 amino acids. Germline V CDR1 and CDR2: SGHRS, YFSETQ. The V segment lost 4 bases and the J segment 8 bases; nucleotides outside the gene matches: 12.

The rearrangement joins TRBV7-2 to TRBJ2-7; 9 nucleotides line up with TRBD1. This CDR3 comprises 15 residues. Germline V gene lookup returns CDR1 SGHTA and CDR2 FQGNSA. With 3 bases clipped from V and 3 bases from J, the junction kept 6 bases outside the gene matches. CDR3 bases: TGTGCCAGCAGCTTGCGGGACAGGGAGGTCTACGAGCAGTACTTC. Translation: CASSLRDREVYEQYF.

This clone has a handful of counts. The chain combines TRBV19 with TRBJ2-2, with D maybe TRBD2 (7 bases). This CDR3 is 14 amino acids long. V was clipped by 9 bases and J by 0 bases, with 11 bases between them. Looked up from germline, CDR1 is LNHDA and CDR2 is SQIVND (reference sequence). The CDR3 DNA is TGTGCCAGGGGAGGGGGGGCGAACACCGGGGAGCTGTTTTTT. It translates to CARGGGANTGELFF.

The rearrangement uses TRBV2 and TRBJ2-5; D gene uncertain. The J call could be wrong; TRBJ2-7 is a better fit for the DNA end. The germline gives CDR1 SNHLY, CDR2 FYNNEI. The CDR3 loop spans 13 amino acids. The CDR3 loop reads CASSEWFPYEQYF. CDR3 nucleotides: TGTGCCAGCAGTGAGTGGTTTCCCTACGAGCAGTACTTC.

This chain links TRBV5-1 with TRBJ2-7, with TRBD1 identical over 8 bases. The germline CDR1 and CDR2 sequences are SGHRS and YFSETQ. The CDR3 spans 15 residues. Unmatched junction bases numbered 8, after V lost 1 base and J lost 5 bases. DNA for the CDR3: TGCGCCAGCAGCTTGACCGGGACAGGTATCAACGAGCAGTACTTC. Protein: CASSLTGTGINEQYF.

The chain joins TRBV10-1 to TRBJ1-4; D uncertain. Looked up from germline, CDR1 is WNHNN and CDR2 is SYGVQD (reference sequence). Between the trimmed V and J ends, which lost 3 bases and 10 bases, there was a span of 9 bases. The CDR3 runs 12 residues. In nucleotides, the CDR3 is TGCGCCAGCAGTGACCCAGGAGGAAAACTGTTTTTT. Translated: CASSDPGGKLFF.

The sample holds a few counts of this clone. The rearrangement joins TRBV7-3 to TRBJ1-1; D uncertain. Germline V gene data show CDR1 as SGHTA and CDR2 as FQGTGA. The CDR3 totals 13 residues. Trimming left V 5 bases short and J 1 base short, with 8 bases between. In DNA form, the CDR3 reads TGTGCCAGCAGCCACACACAGAACACTGAAGCTTTCTTT. This codes for CASSHTQNTEAFF.

The chain employs TRBV7-6 and TRBJ2-7; 10 bases agree with TRBD2. CDR1 is SGHVS, CDR2 FNYEAQ, per germline. The V segment lost 6 bases and the J segment 2 bases; nucleotides outside the gene matches: 4. The CDR3 totals 14 residues. The CDR3 protein is CASSSSGGAYEQYF. The CDR3 coding sequence is TGTGCCAGCAGTTCAAGCGGGGGGGCCTACGAGCAGTACTTC.

The gene calls are TRBV5-4 and TRBJ2-3; 9 bases fit TRBD2. Unmatched junction bases numbered 10, after V lost 1 base and J lost 4 bases. This CDR3 comprises 17 residues. Germline CDR1 reads SGHNT; CDR2 reads YYREEE (reference sequence). DNA for the CDR3: TGTGCCAGCAGCTTGTCCCGGCTAGCGGGGATCTCAGATACGCAGTATTTT. This gives the protein CASSLSRLAGISDTQYF.

V usage is TRBV7-8 and J usage is TRBJ2-7; TRBD2 matches at 9 bases. There are 16 residues in the CDR3. V lost 4 bases to trimming and J lost 4 bases; unmatched junction nucleotides: 11. Germline values: CDR1 SGHVS, CDR2 FQNEAQ. CDR3 bases: TGTGCCAGCAGCTCCGCCGGGACTAGCAGGACGTACGAGCAGTACTTC. This codes for CASSSAGTSRTYEQYF.

V is TRBV4-2 and J is TRBJ2-7; 14 nucleotides agree with TRBD2. The junction had 5 bases not matched to a gene; V was cut back by 3 bases and J by 4 bases. CDR3 length: 16 residues. Germline loops: CDR1 LGHNA, CDR2 YNFKEQ. The CDR3 is CASSQGTSGGSYEQYF. DNA for the CDR3: TGTGCCAGCAGCCAGGGGACTAGCGGGGGCTCGTACGAGCAGTACTTC.

The V gene is TRBV19, the J gene TRBJ2-1; TRBD2 is a possible D gene (6 bases). Trimming stripped 3 bases from V and 2 bases from J, with 11 bases between. This CDR3 spans 15 amino acids. CDR1 is LNHDA and CDR2 is SQIVND in the germline V gene (reference sequence). For the CDR3, the DNA is TGTGCCAGTAGTATTGGAGGGCAGACCTACAATGAGCAGTTCTTC. This translates into CASSIGGQTYNEQFF.

This clone was seen a handful of times. This rearrangement joins TRBV6-1 to TRBJ1-4; 8 bases fit TRBD1. Germline CDR1 and CDR2: MNHNS and SASEGT. Trimming cost V 3 bases and J 4 bases; bases outside gene matches: 1. This CDR3 region has 14 residues. The CDR3 nucleotides read TGTGCCAGCAGTGAGGACAGGGTTAATGAAAAACTGTTTTTT. This gives the protein CASSEDRVNEKLFF.

This chain links TRBV10-2 with TRBJ1-2; D is perhaps TRBD1 (5 bases). Trimming left V 5 bases short and J 2 bases short, with 9 bases between. CDR3 size: 13 residues. The germline V gene encodes CDR1 WSHSY and CDR2 SAAADI. The CDR3 loop reads CASSNNRNYGYTF. CDR3 sequence (DNA): TGCGCCAGCAGTAACAACAGGAACTATGGCTACACCTTC.

V gene TRBV7-9 combines with J gene TRBJ1-6; perhaps TRBD1 as D (6 bases). The CDR3 spans 14 residues. The V end was cut by 1 base, the J end by 6 bases, with 7 bases between. CDR1 and CDR2 (germline): SEHNR, FQNEAQ (reference sequence). The CDR3 DNA reads TGTGCCAGCAGCTTAGGCAGGGGTAATTCACCCCTCCACTTT. Its protein product is CASSLGRGNSPLHF. The full variable domain, completed using reference TRBV7-9 and TRBJ1-6, is DTGVSQNPRHKITKRGQNVTFRCDPISEHNRLYWYRQTLGQGPEFLTYFQNEAQLEKSRLLSDRFSAERPKGSFSTLEIQRTEQGDSAMYLCASSLGRGNSPLHFGNGTRLTVT.

The chain employs TRBV6-6 and TRBJ2-7; 7 bases map to TRBD2. Germline loops: CDR1 MNHNY, CDR2 SVGAGI (reference sequence). This CDR3 spans 15 amino acids. Trimming removed 7 bases from V and 3 bases from J; junction bases left unmatched: 12. The CDR3 DNA follows: TGTGCCAGCACCCAAGCAAACGGGGGGAACTACGAGCAGTACTTC. Translation gives CASTQANGGNYEQYF.

The V and J genes are TRBV19 and TRBJ2-3; D might be TRBD2 (6 bases). From germline, CDR1 is LNHDA and CDR2 SQIVND (reference sequence). The CDR3 spans 14 residues. Trimming left V 7 bases short and J 1 base short, with 12 bases between. In nucleotides, the CDR3 is TGTGCCAGTACCCTAGGAGGGGGCACAGATACGCAGTATTTT. Its protein is CASTLGGGTDTQYF. Combining the CDR3 with reference TRBV19 and TRBJ2-3 gives the whole variable domain DGGITQSPKYLFRKEGQNVTLSCEQNLNHDAMYWYRQDPGQGLRLIYYSQIVNDFQKGDIAEGYSVSREKKESFPLTVTSAQKNPTAFYLCASTLGGGTDTQYFGPGTRLTVL.

The rearrangement uses TRBV6-5 and TRBJ2-5; D possibly corresponds to TRBD2 (5 bases). V was shortened by 6 bases and J by 4 bases, with 18 bases between the two germline ends. CDR1 and CDR2 from the germline V gene are MNHEY and SVGAGI. The length of the CDR3 is 15 residues. The CDR3 loop is CASSRGPAGGETQYF. The CDR3 nucleotides are TGTGCCAGCAGCCGCGGACCCGCCGGAGGAGAGACCCAGTACTTC.

This clone has only one observation. The genes are TRBV5-1 and TRBJ2-3; weak D call: TRBD1 (6 bases). Trimming removed 4 bases from V and 4 bases from J, with 13 bases in between. The CDR3 runs to 14 residues. The V gene's germline CDR1 is SGHRS and CDR2 YFSETQ. The CDR3 loop reads CASSRRTVADTQYF. The DNA for the CDR3 is TGCGCCAGCAGCCGAAGGACAGTAGCAGATACGCAGTATTTT. The complete variable domain, with remaining parts taken from reference TRBV5-1 and TRBJ2-3, reads KAGVTQTPRYLIKTRGQQVTLSCSPISGHRSVSWYQQTPGQGLQFLFEYFSETQRNKGNFPGRFSGRQFSNSRSEMNVSTLELGDSALYLCASSRRTVADTQYFGPGTRLTVL.

CDR3 DNA: TGTGCCAGCACCGTCAACACTGAAGCTTTCTTT. Protein sequence: CASTVNTEAFF. The gene calls are TRBV2 and TRBJ1-1; no reliable D call. This CDR3 spans 11 amino acids. V gave up 7 bases and J gave up 2 bases, with 5 bases separating them. CDR1 and CDR2 (germline): SNHLY, FYNNEI.

As to this clone: Mismatch with germline at one junction end may stem from a read error. This chain joins TRBV2 and TRBJ2-3, with unresolved D. Germline V lookup: CDR1 SNHLY, CDR2 FYNNEI. CDR3 size: 14 residues. The DNA of the CDR3 is TGTGCCAGCAGAGAAGAGGCCCTAGGAGATACGCAGTATTTT. It specifies CASREEALGDTQYF.

The gene calls are TRBV7-6 and TRBJ1-5; D gene ambiguous. V was trimmed by 4 bases and J by 2 bases, leaving 21 bases between them. The CDR3 is 18 residues long. Germline assignment: CDR1 SGHVS and CDR2 FNYEAQ. The CDR3 region has the DNA TGTGCCAGCAGCTCCAAACCGGGAAATGGGGAGGGCAATCAGCCCCAGCATTTT. Its protein product is CASSSKPGNGEGNQPQHF. Together with reference TRBV7-6 and TRBJ1-5, the CDR3 gives the full variable domain: GAGVSQSPRYKVTKRGQDVALRCDPISGHVSLYWYRQALGQGPEFLTYFNYEAQQDKSGLPNDRFSAERPEGSISTLTIQRTEQRDSAMYRCASSSKPGNGEGNQPQHFGDGTRLSIL.

CDR3 residues: CAWTKQGWGELFF. The CDR3 DNA is TGTGCCTGGACCAAACAGGGGTGGGGGGAGCTGTTTTTT. The chain links TRBV30 to TRBJ2-2; 7 nucleotides align to TRBD1. This CDR3 spans 13 amino acids. The junction had 7 bases not matched to a gene; V was cut back by 4 bases and J by 8 bases. Per the germline V gene, CDR1 is GTSNPN and CDR2 is SVGIG (reference sequence).

The chain employs TRBV9 and TRBJ2-3; unclear D gene. This CDR3 comprises 13 residues. V was trimmed by 3 bases and J by 6 bases, leaving 11 bases between them. Germline values: CDR1 SGDLS, CDR2 YYNGEE. This CDR3 is CASSAHHTDTQYF. CDR3 nucleotide sequence: TGTGCCAGCAGCGCCCATCACACGGATACGCAGTATTTT.

This chain uses TRBV7-8 with TRBJ1-1; 7 bases line up with TRBD1. Germline CDR1 and CDR2: SGHVS and FQNEAQ. J was trimmed by 3 bases and V by 6 bases; bases with no gene match: 10. This CDR3 is 15 amino acids long. CDR3 in DNA: TGTGCCAGCAGTAGCACCAGGGGGGCGGACACTGAAGCTTTCTTT. It translates to CASSSTRGADTEAFF.

The V gene is TRBV6-5, the J gene TRBJ1-2; TRBD1 might be the D (5 bases). Trimming shortened V by 7 bases and J by 8 bases, and 14 bases separated the two germline ends. This CDR3 comprises 12 residues. Germline lookup yields CDR1 MNHEY and CDR2 SVGAGI. The CDR3 sequence: CASKGAGEGYTF. CDR3 DNA: TGTGCCAGCAAGGGAGCGGGGGAAGGCTACACCTTC.

This clone was seen only a few times. The V and J genes are TRBV4-3 and TRBJ2-3; D is ambiguous. The CDR3 runs to 17 residues. Trimming removed 0 bases from V and 7 bases from J, with 20 bases in between. Germline V gives CDR1 LGHNA, CDR2 YSLEER. The CDR3 DNA reads as TGCGCCAGCAGCCAAGAAATCGTGGGCAAGCACGTTTATACGCAGTATTTT. Amino acid sequence: CASSQEIVGKHVYTQYF.

This chain uses TRBV6-1 with TRBJ1-1; 11 positions agree with TRBD1. Trimming removed 0 bases from V and 4 bases from J; junction bases left unmatched: 1. The V gene's germline CDR1 is MNHNS and CDR2 SASEGT. The CDR3 consists of 15 residues. The CDR3: CASSEAGTGGTEAFF. CDR3 DNA sequence: TGTGCCAGCAGTGAAGCGGGGACAGGGGGCACTGAAGCTTTCTTT.

CDR3 in DNA: TGTGCCAGCAGCGTGTTCGGGGGGACAGATACGCAGTATTTT. Residues: CASSVFGGTDTQYF. The rearrangement links TRBV9 to TRBJ2-3; TRBD2 aligns across 7 bases. J gave up 3 bases and V 2 bases, and 3 bases lay outside the gene matches. This CDR3 has 14 residues. CDR1 is SGDLS and CDR2 is YYNGEE in the germline V gene. Full variable domain (missing parts from reference TRBV9 and TRBJ2-3): DSGVTQTPKHLITATGQRVTLRCSPRSGDLSVYWYQQSLDQGLQFLIQYYNGEERAKGNILERFSAQQFPDLHSELNLSSLELGDSALYFCASSVFGGTDTQYFGPGTRLTVL.

This clone has a handful of counts. The chain has TRBV30 and TRBJ2-5; no definite D call. This CDR3 has 11 amino acids. CDR1 is GTSNPN, CDR2 SVGIG, per germline (reference sequence). V shed 0 bases and J shed 5 bases, with 4 bases lying between them. The CDR3 is CAWSVGETQYF. The CDR3 nucleotides are TGTGCCTGGAGTGTCGGGGAGACCCAGTACTTC.

The chain couples TRBV5-4 to TRBJ1-1, with a possible D match to TRBD1 (5 bases). Trimming took off 3 bases at V and 0 bases at J, with 21 bases between the two ends. This CDR3 is built from 18 residues. Germline-derived CDR1 and CDR2 are SGHNT and YYREEE (reference sequence). The CDR3 DNA sequence: TGTGCCAGCAGCTCGAGTAGACAGACTCTAATTATGAACACTGAAGCTTTCTTT. This sequence encodes CASSSSRQTLIMNTEAFF.

This clone was seen just once. The rearrangement links TRBV15 to TRBJ2-1, with 8 nucleotides matching TRBD1. The V gene's germline CDR1 is LNHNV and CDR2 YYDKDF (reference sequence). CDR3 length: 18 residues. The ends lost 3 bases at V and 2 bases at J; junction bases unmatched: 12. CDR3 bases: TGTGCCACCAGCAGGGGCAAAGACAGGGGCAAGCCCTACAATGAGCAGTTCTTC. As protein: CATSRGKDRGKPYNEQFF.